A single T cell receptor (beta chain) is shown here with its context. The antigen is not known. The data were taken from a study of cytomegalovirus exposure and HLA in healthy donors. Broader study findings: The authors later found HLA-associated TCR beta chains more clonally expanded than equally common others. Several top significant clusters appeared, in a later analysis, to be linked to common viral pathogens.

Both 60 Vbeta primers and 13 Jbeta primers went into the PCR. Repertoires were generated with immunoSEQ multiplex PCR, while TCRdb's copy carries only in-frame clones and drops some. The table has tens of thousands of clones, approximately 77% seen once; the top ten hold approximately 3%. The V gene's germline CDR1 is MNHEY and CDR2 SVGAGI. V was shortened by 0 bases and J by 13 bases, with 24 bases between the two germline ends. The CDR3 is 16 residues long. Though probably carrying unrecorded immune exposures, donors were nominally healthy at sampling. The sequence came from a woman aged 18-29 years in good health and CMV-seronegative. The gene calls are TRBV6-5 and TRBJ1-2; D is uncertain. The sample comprised PBMCs. The CDR3 DNA is TGTGCCAGCAGTTACTCGGCGGTGCAGCCGACTATCCTTTCCACCTTC. It specifies CASSYSAVQPTILSTF.